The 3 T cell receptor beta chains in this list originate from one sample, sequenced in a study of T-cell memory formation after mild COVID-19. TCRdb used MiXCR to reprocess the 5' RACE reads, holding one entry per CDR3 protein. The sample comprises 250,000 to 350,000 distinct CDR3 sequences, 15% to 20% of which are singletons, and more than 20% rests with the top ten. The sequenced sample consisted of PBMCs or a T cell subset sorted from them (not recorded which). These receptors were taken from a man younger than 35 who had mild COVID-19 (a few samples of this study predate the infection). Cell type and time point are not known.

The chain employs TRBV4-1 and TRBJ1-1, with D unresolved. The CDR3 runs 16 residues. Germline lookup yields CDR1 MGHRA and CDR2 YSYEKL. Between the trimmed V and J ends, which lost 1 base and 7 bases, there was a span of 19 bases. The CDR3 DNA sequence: TGCGCCAGCAGCCAAGCGAACACAGTCCCTAATCTTGAAGCTTTCTTT. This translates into CASSQANTVPNLEAFF.

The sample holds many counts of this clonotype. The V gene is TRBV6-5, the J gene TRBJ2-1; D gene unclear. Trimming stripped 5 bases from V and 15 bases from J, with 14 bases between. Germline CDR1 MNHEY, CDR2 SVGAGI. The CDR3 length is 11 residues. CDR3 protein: CASSPDGTWFF. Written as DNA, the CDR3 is TGTGCCAGCAGTCCCGACGGTACTTGGTTCTTC.

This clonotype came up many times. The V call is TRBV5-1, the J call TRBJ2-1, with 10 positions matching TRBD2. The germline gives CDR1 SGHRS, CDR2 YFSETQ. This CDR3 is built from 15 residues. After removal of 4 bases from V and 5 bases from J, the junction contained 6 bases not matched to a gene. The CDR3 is CASSRWLAGDNEQFF. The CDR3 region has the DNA TGCGCCAGCAGCAGGTGGCTAGCGGGGGACAATGAGCAGTTCTTC.